This T cell receptor (beta chain) emerged from a study of T cell responses to AZD1222 COVID-19 vaccine. The table lists this clone with a count of one. Profiling relied on immunoSEQ multiplex PCR, and the TCRdb table lists in-frame clones only, not all of them. The data show 100,000 to 150,000 clones, with around 90% seen just once and about 1.6% held by the top ten. Sequenced material: peripheral blood, taken on day 0 of AZD1222 vaccination. The origin of this receptor is an adult in good health.

In nucleotides, the CDR3 is TGTGCCAGCAGTTACGGTACCGCGAACACTGAAGCTTTCTTT. Protein: CASSYGTANTEAFF. The chain has TRBV6-5 and TRBJ1-1, with D hard to call. Between the trimmed V and J ends, which lost 2 bases and 1 base, there was a span of 8 bases. The germline V gene has CDR1 MNHEY and CDR2 SVGAGI. The CDR3 runs to 14 residues.